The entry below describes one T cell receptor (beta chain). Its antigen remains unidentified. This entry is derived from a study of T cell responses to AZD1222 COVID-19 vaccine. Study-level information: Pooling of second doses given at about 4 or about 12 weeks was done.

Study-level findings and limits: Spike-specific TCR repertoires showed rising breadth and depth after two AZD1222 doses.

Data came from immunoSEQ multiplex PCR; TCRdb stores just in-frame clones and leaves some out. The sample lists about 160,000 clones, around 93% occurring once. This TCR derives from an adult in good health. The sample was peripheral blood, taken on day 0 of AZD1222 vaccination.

The CDR3 region is CASSPSDRYNQPQHF. CDR3 bases: TGTGCCAGTAGTCCCTCGGACAGATACAATCAGCCCCAGCATTTT. This rearrangement joins TRBV19 to TRBJ1-5; tentatively, D is TRBD1 (6 bases). This CDR3 is built from 15 residues. Germline loops: CDR1 LNHDA, CDR2 SQIVND (reference sequence). Trimming removed 5 bases from V and 3 bases from J, with 14 bases in between.